The rows below give T cell receptor beta chains drawn from one sample of a study of beta chain features in type 1 diabetes. TCRdb's table, derived via immunoSEQ multiplex PCR, lists solely in-frame clones and lacks some. The sample yields about 240,000 clones, roughly 14% seen once. Sequencing was performed on naive CD4+ T cells from blood. Receptor source: a man under 40 with type 1 diabetes. Both conserved end residues are part of each CDR3. D genes are given only for firm matches. Clone size is stated in some rows and not others, as once, few, many or a class when expanded.

clone size	D gene	J gene	V gene	CDR3 DNA	CDR3 protein
few	TRBD1	TRBJ2-5	TRBV5-1	TGCGCCAGCAGCGCACAGGGGGATGAGACCCAGTACTTC	CASSAQGDETQYF
-	TRBD2	TRBJ2-1	TRBV19	TGTGCCAGTAGTTCCGGGACTAGGGATAATGAGCAGTTCTTC	CASSSGTRDNEQFF
few	TRBD1	TRBJ2-1	TRBV5-1	TGCGCCAGCAGCCCAGACAGGGGAAACAATGAGCAGTTCTTC	CASSPDRGNNEQFF
few	TRBD2	TRBJ2-5	TRBV4-2	TGTGCCAGCAGCCCCGAGGGGCGGGGGGGCCAAGAGACCCAGTACTTC	CASSPEGRGGQETQYF
-	TRBD2	TRBJ2-7	TRBV12-5	TGTGCTAGTGGGACCAGCGGGGCGGAGCAGTACTTC	CASGTSGAEQYF
-	-	TRBJ2-5	TRBV21-1	TGTGCCAGCAGCAAAGCCGGGACAGTACATTTAGAGACCCAGTACTTC	CASSKAGTVHLETQYF
few	-	TRBJ2-1	TRBV7-8	TGTGCCAGCAGCTCAGACTATCTCCAATCCTACAATGAGCAGTTCTTC	CASSSDYLQSYNEQFF
few	TRBD2	TRBJ2-5	TRBV29-1	TGCAGCGCCGGGACTAGCGGGGGGGCGGGGGAGACCCAGTACTTC	CSAGTSGGAGETQYF
-	TRBD2	TRBJ2-7	TRBV5-1	TGCGCCAGCAGCTCGGGGGGACTAGCATACGAGCAGTACTTC	CASSSGGLAYEQYF
-	-	TRBJ2-1	TRBV2	TGTGCCAGCAGCGCCACAGGGTATGAGCAGTTCTTC	CASSATGYEQFF
-	-	TRBJ1-2	TRBV7-2	TGTGCCAGCAGCAAATCGACAGAGGACTATGGCTACACCTTC	CASSKSTEDYGYTF
-	-	TRBJ2-7	TRBV6-4	TGTGCCAGCAGTGGTACAGGGGACTCGAGGCAGTACTTC	CASSGTGDSRQYF
-	-	TRBJ1-1	TRBV30	TGTGCCTGGAGCCCTCGGGGGAACACTGAAGCTTTCTTT	CAWSPRGNTEAFF
few	-	TRBJ1-1	TRBV5-1	TGCGCCAGCAGCTTGGAGTTCGCCGGGGTGAACACTGAAGCTTTCTTT	CASSLEFAGVNTEAFF
-	TRBD2	TRBJ2-2	TRBV5-4	TGTGCCAGCAGCTTGGGACCTAGCGGGAGCGACACCGGGGAGCTGTTTTTT	CASSLGPSGSDTGELFF
few	TRBD1	TRBJ1-2	TRBV2	TGTGCCAGCAGCGATCCTCCGGGACAGGGAGGTGGCTACACCTTC	CASSDPPGQGGGYTF
-	-	TRBJ2-1	TRBV6-5	TGTGCCAGCAGACAGGACGGCTACAATGAGCAGTTCTTC	CASRQDGYNEQFF
-	-	TRBJ2-1	TRBV9	TGTGCCAGCAGCCCGTCGGGGGGCCGCACCTACAATGAGCAGTTCTTC	CASSPSGGRTYNEQFF
-	TRBD1	TRBJ1-1	TRBV9	TGTGCCAGCAGCGTCACAGGGGGCCAGAACACTGAAGCTTTCTTT	CASSVTGGQNTEAFF
few	-	TRBJ2-5	TRBV6-1	TGTGCCAGCAGTGTCGGGGGGCGTAAGGTAGAGACCCAGTACTTC	CASSVGGRKVETQYF
few	-	TRBJ1-1	TRBV4-1	TGCGCCAGCAGCCACCCGGGGTCGCGTACTGAAGCTTTCTTT	CASSHPGSRTEAFF
few	-	TRBJ1-1	TRBV25-1	TGTGCCAGCAGCCTGGACAGTCCGGGGACTGAAGCTTTCTTT	CASSLDSPGTEAFF
-	TRBD1	TRBJ1-4	TRBV5-6	TGTGCCAGCAGCAAAACAGGGGAACGAGATGAAAAACTGTTTTTT	CASSKTGERDEKLFF
few	TRBD2	TRBJ2-1	TRBV6-5	TGTGCCAGCAGTCGCTCTCTAGCGGGGGGTAGTGAGCAGTTCTTC	CASSRSLAGGSEQFF
few	TRBD2	TRBJ2-3	TRBV5-4	TGTGCCAGCAGCTTGGCGGGACTAGCAACAGATACGCAGTATTTT	CASSLAGLATDTQYF
-	-	TRBJ2-3	TRBV5-1	TGCGCCAGCAGCTTCGGACAGCGTCCAGATACGCAGTATTTT	CASSFGQRPDTQYF
few	-	TRBJ2-5	TRBV5-1	TGCGCCAGCAGTAGGAGGGACGGTCGCCAAGAGACCCAGTACTTC	CASSRRDGRQETQYF
-	TRBD1	TRBJ2-7	TRBV5-1	TGCGCCAGCAGCGTGGACTGGGACAGAGCCTACGAGCAGTACTTC	CASSVDWDRAYEQYF
few	TRBD1	TRBJ2-7	TRBV20-1	TGCAGTGCTAGGGGACAGGTGCAGTACTTC	CSARGQVQYF
few	TRBD1	TRBJ2-3	TRBV4-2	TGTGCCAGCAGCCACCCCAGTCGACAGGGGGCCCGACCAGATACGCAGTATTTT	CASSHPSRQGARPDTQYF
-	-	TRBJ2-7	TRBV21-1	TGTGCCCGGTGGGACAGGATTTACTTC	CARWDRIYF
-	-	TRBJ1-5	TRBV19	TGTGCCAGTAGTAGCCAGGGTTTGCAGCCCCAGCATTTT	CASSSQGLQPQHF
few	TRBD1	TRBJ2-5	TRBV5-6	TGTGCCAGCAGCTATCCCTTAGGACAGGGGAGCGAGACCCAGTACTTC	CASSYPLGQGSETQYF
few	TRBD1	TRBJ2-7	TRBV7-2	TGTGCCAGCAGCCTAAGGGACAGGTCCTACGAGCAGTACTTC	CASSLRDRSYEQYF
few	-	TRBJ2-5	TRBV7-9	TGTGCCAGCAGCTTAGGGGCCCAAGAGACCCAGTACTTC	CASSLGAQETQYF
-	-	TRBJ1-3	TRBV13	TGTGCCAGCAGCGCCCAGTCTGGCAACTCTGGAAACACCATATATTTT	CASSAQSGNSGNTIYF
few	-	TRBJ2-1	TRBV15	TGTGCCACCAGCAGAGCGGGCGGACAGTTGGGCAATGAGCAGTTCTTC	CATSRAGGQLGNEQFF
-	-	TRBJ1-1	TRBV7-9	TGTGCCAGCAGCTCACAGGGTGACGCTGAAGCTTTCTTT	CASSSQGDAEAFF
few	-	TRBJ2-1	TRBV30	TGTGCCTGGAGTGTACAGAATTACAATGAGCAGTTCTTC	CAWSVQNYNEQFF
-	-	TRBJ2-2	TRBV2	TGTGCCAGCAGTGCGGACACCGGGGAGCTGTTTTTT	CASSADTGELFF
-	-	TRBJ2-7	TRBV5-4	TGTGCCAGCACCCCGGAGGGTGACCTCTCCTACGAGCAGTACTTC	CASTPEGDLSYEQYF
-	-	TRBJ1-3	TRBV9	TGTGCCAGCAGCGTGGCAGGGCTGAGCTCTGGAAACACCATATATTTT	CASSVAGLSSGNTIYF
few	TRBD1	TRBJ2-5	TRBV29-1	TGCAGCGCCGACAGGGCCGGGGAGACCCAGTACTTC	CSADRAGETQYF
few	-	TRBJ1-1	TRBV30	TGTGCCTGGAGTCTCCAGGAGAACACTGAAGCTTTCTTT	CAWSLQENTEAFF
few	TRBD1	TRBJ1-2	TRBV27	TGTGCCAGCAGCGACAGGGGCCTTGGTGGCTACACCTTC	CASSDRGLGGYTF
few	-	TRBJ2-7	TRBV29-1	TGCAGCGTTGAGGATGGGCAGGGCCCTTCCTACGAGCAGTACTTC	CSVEDGQGPSYEQYF
few	-	TRBJ2-1	TRBV23-1	TGCGCCAGCAGTCAATACGTTGGTAGCAAGAGCTCAAGCTCCTACAATGAGCAGTTCTTC	CASSQYVGSKSSSSYNEQFF